The present T cell receptor beta chain was sequenced within a study of cytomegalovirus exposure and HLA in healthy donors. Background on the study: Most genotyped donors, around 78% of some 400, had Caucasian-associated genetic ancestry. General observations from the study: It was shown in a later analysis that HLA-associated TCR beta chains were more clonally expanded than other, equally common chains. CMV serostatus was the sole immune exposure data available.

The CDR3 is made up of 12 amino acids. Between the trimmed V and J ends, which lost 2 bases and 8 bases, there was a span of 7 bases. Germline CDR1 SGHNT, CDR2 YYREEE (reference sequence). The PCR had 60 Vbeta and 13 Jbeta primers. TCRdb's table, derived via immunoSEQ multiplex PCR, lists solely in-frame clones and lacks some. This sample carries fewer than 150,000 clones, about 76% of them seen once, and the ten largest clones take approximately 4%. A word on this clone: Antigen: not known.

The chain uses TRBV5-4 and TRBJ1-4; D call uncertain. The sample comprised PBMCs. The clonotype originates from a young man in good health and CMV-seronegative. The CDR3 sequence: CASSLLGEKLFF. CDR3 DNA: TGTGCCAGCAGCTTACTAGGCGAAAAACTGTTTTTT. The whole variable domain, filled in from reference TRBV5-4 and TRBJ1-4, reads ETGVTQSPTHLIKTRGQQVTLRCSSQSGHNTVSWYQQALGQGPQFIFQYYREEENGRGNFPPRFSGLQFPNYSSELNVNALELDDSALYLCASSLLGEKLFFGSGTQLSVL.